This is a list of T cell receptor beta chains from one sample in a study of T cells after yellow fever vaccination. TCRdb analysed the 5' RACE reads with MiXCR anew, one entry per CDR3 protein. The sample has about 330,000 distinct CDR3 sequences, 4.1% seen once. Material: PBMCs, obtained 5 days after the yellow fever booster vaccination. Source of these receptors: a man between 18 and 35 years old who received the YFV17D yellow fever vaccine. The CDR3 runs from the conserved cysteine through the conserved F or W. A D gene is named only where the DNA matches it firmly. Only part of the rows carry a size: once, few, many, or a class if the clone is expanded.

clone size,V gene,J gene,D gene,CDR3 protein,CDR3 DNA
many,TRBV7-2,TRBJ1-1,NA,CASSFVQATSAFF,TGTGCCAGCAGCTTCGTACAGGCCACTAGTGCTTTCTTT
NA,TRBV20-1,TRBJ2-2,NA,CSARHGVTGELFF,TGCAGTGCTAGACATGGTGTCACCGGGGAGCTGTTTTTT
NA,TRBV29-1,TRBJ1-1,NA,CSVGWGWGSEAFF,TGCAGCGTTGGCTGGGGTTGGGGCTCTGAAGCTTTCTTT
many,TRBV9,TRBJ2-3,NA,CASSPHTDTQYF,TGTGCCAGCAGCCCACACACAGATACGCAGTATTTT
many,TRBV5-1,TRBJ2-7,NA,CASSLIPASYEQYF,TGCGCCAGCAGCTTGATTCCCGCCTCCTACGAGCAGTACTTC
NA,TRBV21-1,TRBJ2-1,NA,CASNAYYNEQFF,TGTGCCAGCAACGCGTACTACAATGAGCAGTTCTTC
many,TRBV6-2/TRBV6-3,TRBJ2-1,NA,CASRRDGSNEQFF,TGTGCCAGCAGACGGGACGGGAGCAATGAGCAGTTCTTC
NA,TRBV27,TRBJ1-4,NA,CASRGQRGGNEKLFF,TGTGCCAGCAGGGGTCAAAGGGGCGGTAATGAAAAACTGTTTTTT
few,TRBV7-2,TRBJ2-7,TRBD2,CASSLAGGSHEQYF,TGTGCCAGCAGCTTAGCGGGGGGGTCCCACGAGCAGTACTTC
many,TRBV4-1,TRBJ1-1,NA,CASRIDSFAEAFF,TGCGCCAGCAGAATAGACAGTTTTGCTGAAGCTTTCTTT
many,TRBV7-2,TRBJ1-4,NA,CASSLAQTEKLFF,TGTGCCAGCAGCTTGGCGCAGACGGAGAAACTGTTTTTT
NA,TRBV18,TRBJ2-3,TRBD1,CASSTTGGSTDTQYF,TGTGCCAGCTCAACAACAGGGGGTAGCACAGATACGCAGTATTTT
NA,TRBV3-1,TRBJ2-7,TRBD1,CASSPWDRDPSRQYF,TGTGCCAGCAGCCCCTGGGACAGGGATCCATCAAGGCAGTACTTC
many,TRBV5-1,TRBJ2-3,NA,CASSLAGSGDTQYF,TGCGCCAGCAGCTTGGCTGGGTCGGGAGATACGCAGTATTTT
NA,TRBV7-2,TRBJ2-3,NA,CASSLNLLSTDTQYF,TGTGCCAGCAGCTTAAATCTACTTAGCACAGATACGCAGTATTTT
few,TRBV25-1,TRBJ2-1,NA,CASSEYKVYNEQFF,TGTGCCAGCAGTGAATATAAGGTTTACAATGAGCAGTTCTTC
many,TRBV20-1,TRBJ2-5,TRBD2,CSARGTSKETQYF,TGCAGTGCTAGAGGGACTAGCAAAGAGACCCAGTACTTC
many,TRBV6-4,TRBJ2-1,TRBD1,CASSRSGQANDEQFF,TGTGCCAGCAGTCGCTCGGGACAGGCAAACGATGAGCAGTTCTTC
many,TRBV3-1,TRBJ2-7,NA,CASSHADSTYEQYF,TGTGCCAGCAGCCATGCGGACAGTACTTACGAGCAGTACTTC
NA,TRBV29-1,TRBJ2-1,TRBD2,CSVRLAGDYNEQFF,TGCAGCGTGAGACTAGCGGGGGACTACAATGAGCAGTTCTTC
NA,TRBV18,TRBJ1-5,NA,CASSPEPGIQPQHF,TGTGCCAGCTCACCAGAGCCCGGAATTCAGCCCCAGCATTTT
few,TRBV7-2,TRBJ2-5,TRBD1,CASSPGQGAQETQYF,TGTGCCAGCAGCCCTGGACAGGGGGCACAGGAGACCCAGTACTTC
NA,TRBV20-1,TRBJ2-3,TRBD2,CSRTGGDTQYF,TGCAGCAGGACGGGGGGAGATACGCAGTATTTT
NA,TRBV4-2,TRBJ2-3,NA,CASSPSLGNTQYF,TGTGCCAGCAGCCCCTCACTGGGCAATACGCAGTATTTT
few,TRBV12-5,TRBJ2-1,NA,CASGSDRSSYNEQFF,TGTGCTAGTGGTTCCGACAGGAGCTCCTACAATGAGCAGTTCTTC
NA,TRBV10-3,TRBJ2-7,NA,CAISELGDEQYF,TGTGCCATCAGTGAGTTAGGGGACGAGCAGTACTTC
NA,TRBV9,TRBJ2-7,NA,CASSVGGKGEQYF,TGTGCCAGCAGCGTAGGTGGGAAGGGAGAGCAGTACTTC